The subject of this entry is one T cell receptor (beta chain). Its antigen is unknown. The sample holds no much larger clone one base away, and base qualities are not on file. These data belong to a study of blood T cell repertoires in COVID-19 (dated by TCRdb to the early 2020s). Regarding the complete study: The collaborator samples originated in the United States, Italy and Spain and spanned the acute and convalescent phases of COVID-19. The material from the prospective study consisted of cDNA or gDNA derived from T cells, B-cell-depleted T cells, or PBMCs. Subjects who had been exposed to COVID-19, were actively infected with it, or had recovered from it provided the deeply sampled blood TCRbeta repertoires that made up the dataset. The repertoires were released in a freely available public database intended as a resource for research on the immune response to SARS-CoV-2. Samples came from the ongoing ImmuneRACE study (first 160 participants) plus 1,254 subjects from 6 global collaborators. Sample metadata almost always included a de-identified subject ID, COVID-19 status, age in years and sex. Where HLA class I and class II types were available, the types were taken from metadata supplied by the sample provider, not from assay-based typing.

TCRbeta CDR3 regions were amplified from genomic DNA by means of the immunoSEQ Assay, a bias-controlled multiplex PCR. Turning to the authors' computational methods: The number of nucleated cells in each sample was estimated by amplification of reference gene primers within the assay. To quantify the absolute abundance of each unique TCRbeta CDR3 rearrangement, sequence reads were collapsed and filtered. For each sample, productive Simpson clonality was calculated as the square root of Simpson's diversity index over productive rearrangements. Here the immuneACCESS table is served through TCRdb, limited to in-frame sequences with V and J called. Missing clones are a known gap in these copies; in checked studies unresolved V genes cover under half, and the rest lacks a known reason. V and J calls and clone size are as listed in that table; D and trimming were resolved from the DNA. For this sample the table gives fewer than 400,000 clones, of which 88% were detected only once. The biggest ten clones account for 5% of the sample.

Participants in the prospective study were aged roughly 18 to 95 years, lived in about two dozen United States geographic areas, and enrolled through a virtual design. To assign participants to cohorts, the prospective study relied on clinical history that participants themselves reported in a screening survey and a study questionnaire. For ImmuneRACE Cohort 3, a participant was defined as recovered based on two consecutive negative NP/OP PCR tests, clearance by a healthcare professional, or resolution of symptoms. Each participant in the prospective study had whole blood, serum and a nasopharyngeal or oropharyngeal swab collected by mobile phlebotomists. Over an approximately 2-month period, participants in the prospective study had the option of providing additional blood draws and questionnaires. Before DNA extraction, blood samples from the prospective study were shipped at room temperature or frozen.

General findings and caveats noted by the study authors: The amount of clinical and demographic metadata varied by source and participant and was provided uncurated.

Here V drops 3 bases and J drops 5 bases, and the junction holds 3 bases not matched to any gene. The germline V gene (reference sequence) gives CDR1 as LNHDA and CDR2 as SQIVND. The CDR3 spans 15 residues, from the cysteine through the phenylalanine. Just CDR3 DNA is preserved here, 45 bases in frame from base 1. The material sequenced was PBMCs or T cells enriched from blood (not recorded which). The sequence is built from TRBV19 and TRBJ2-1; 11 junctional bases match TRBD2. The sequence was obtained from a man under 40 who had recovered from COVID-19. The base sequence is TGTGCCAGTAGTATCGTAGCGGGGGGGAACAATGAGCAGTTCTTC. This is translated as CASSIVAGGNNEQFF. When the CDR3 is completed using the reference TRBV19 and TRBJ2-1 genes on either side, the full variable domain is DGGITQSPKYLFRKEGQNVTLSCEQNLNHDAMYWYRQDPGQGLRLIYYSQIVNDFQKGDIAEGYSVSREKKESFPLTVTSAQKNPTAFYLCASSIVAGGNNEQFFGPGTRLTVL.